This T cell receptor (beta chain) was sequenced for a study of T cell responses to AZD1222 COVID-19 vaccine. This clone occurred once. Its specificity is unknown. Data came from immunoSEQ multiplex PCR; TCRdb stores just in-frame clones and leaves some out. This sample has about 120,000 clones, with roughly nine tenths found just once. V lost 1 base and J lost 1, with 13 bases in between. Germline V gene data show CDR1 as SGHVS and CDR2 as FQNEAQ. The CDR3 contains 16 residues. Study-level points and caveats: Regions 160-218 and 743-854 held dominance among vaccine-associated CD4 TCRs, which spanned spike. Among the donors, most were white British and more were female, and clonal diversity was possibly underestimated.

The receptor was derived from an adult in good health. Material: peripheral blood, obtained on day 0 of AZD1222 vaccination. This chain connects TRBV7-8 to TRBJ1-1, with D unclear. The CDR3 is CASSLGRQAGNTEAFF. The CDR3 DNA reads TGTGCCAGCAGCTTAGGTAGGCAGGCGGGGAACACTGAAGCTTTCTTT.